Below, 6 T cell receptor beta chains from the same sample are listed, as sequenced in a study of CD8+CD57+ T cells in acquired aplastic anemia. Both TCR beta VDJ combination and CDR3 sequence profiling were carried out. Genomic DNA was the template for this profiling. TCRdb independently ran MiXCR on the reads; one entry per CDR3 protein. This repertoire shows about 420,000 distinct CDR3 sequences, 55% to 70% found once; its top ten account for approximately 3.9%. Sequenced: sorted CD4+, CD8+, or CD8+CD57+ T cells (not recorded which) from PBMCs. Receptors were obtained from a human donor in good health, serving as a control.

This rearrangement joins TRBV12-3 or TRBV12-4 to TRBJ1-3, with D perhaps matching TRBD1 (5 bases). V lost 5 bases and J lost 0, with 11 bases in between. The CDR3 totals 15 residues. The CDR3 loop reads CASSGADDSGNTIYF. In DNA, the CDR3 is TGTGCCAGCAGTGGGGCAGATGACTCTGGAAACACCATATATTTT.

The sample holds many counts of this clonotype. The chain couples TRBV19 to TRBJ2-3, with TRBD2 as a possible D gene (7 bases). V was trimmed by 3 bases and J by 6 bases, leaving 13 bases between them. CDR1 and CDR2 (germline): LNHDA, SQIVND (reference sequence). The CDR3 is 14 residues long. The CDR3, as DNA: TGTGCCAGTAGTATCTTTCGGGGGGCGGATACGCAGTATTTT. As protein: CASSIFRGADTQYF.

A remark on this clonotype: An end of the junction differs from the germline gene, which may be a read error. This chain connects TRBV25-1 to TRBJ2-7; D is perhaps TRBD1 (5 bases). Germline CDR1 MGHDK, CDR2 SYGVNS. This CDR3 has 14 amino acids. The CDR3 DNA reads as TGCGCCAGCAGCCAAGATCAAGGGGTCTACGAGCAGTACTTC. This codes for CASSQDQGVYEQYF.

The rearrangement joins TRBV7-8 to TRBJ1-3, with D unclear. The V end lost 0 bases, the J end lost 9 bases, and 15 bases lay between the germline ends. The CDR3 totals 15 residues. Germline values: CDR1 SGHVS, CDR2 FQNEAQ. The CDR3 protein is CASSLAVSSGSTIYF. In nucleotides, the CDR3 is TGTGCCAGCAGCTTAGCCGTGAGCTCTGGGAGCACCATATATTTT.

The V and J genes are TRBV7-2 and TRBJ1-2, with TRBD1 matching 8 bases. The J segment lost 0 bases and the V segment lost 1 base, leaving 7 bases of the junction unmatched. Germline-derived CDR1 and CDR2 are SGHTA and FQGNSA. The length of the CDR3 is 17 residues. The CDR3 nucleotides are TGTGCCAGCAGCTTAGACAGGGGGTTGGCGACTAACTATGGCTACACCTTC. Encoded protein: CASSLDRGLATNYGYTF.

With respect to this clonotype: One end of the junction varies from germline; a read error may be responsible. The V gene is TRBV2, the J gene TRBJ1-1; maybe TRBD1 (5 bases). Per the germline V gene, CDR1 is SNHLY and CDR2 is FYNNEI. This CDR3 has 17 amino acids. In nucleotides, the CDR3 is TGTGCCATCAGTGAGTCCCTTGTTGGGCCTGGGGGCACTGAAGCTTTCTTT. Its translation: CAISESLVGPGGTEAFF.